This entry describes one T cell receptor (beta chain). Its binding antigen is unknown. Base qualities were left out, and no much larger clone turns up one base away. The data were obtained in a study of CD8 T cells in Susac syndrome (dated by TCRdb to between 2018 and 2021). With regard to the full study: The study used repertoire sequencing to test whether antigen drove CD8+ T cell activation and differentiation in Susac syndrome.

High-throughput TCR beta sequencing profiled peripheral blood CD8+ and CD4+ T cells from healthy donors, Susac syndrome patients and multiple sclerosis patients. Healthy donors were included as age- and sex-matched controls. CD8+ TEMRA cells were enriched by FACS, while bulk CD8+ and CD4+ T cells were purified by magnetic negative isolation. Blood was collected in EDTA tubes and processed within 24 hours, with PBMCs isolated through density gradient centrifugation. PBMCs intended for TCR sequencing were frozen in liquid nitrogen and were later thawed in a 37 degrees C water bath. The sorted or isolated CD4+, CD8+ and CD8+ TEMRA cells reached a purity of at least 90%. On the study overall, not on this receptor specifically: The number of individuals in the TCR sequencing and HLA analysis was acknowledged as relatively small.

RNA was extracted with the RNeasy kit and about 0.5 to 1 ug was reverse transcribed using random hexamers. TCR beta CDR3 regions were amplified with the immunoSEQ multiplex PCR assay covering 54 Vbeta and 13 Jbeta segments. PCR amplification bias was corrected using a synthetic template baseline for primer optimization and computational correction. For the original study's pipeline: Reads were annotated to V, D and J genes according to IMGT and were analyzed with immunoSEQ Analyzer, with only productive sequences retained. Clonality was calculated as one minus the Shannon entropy normalized by log2 of the number of productive unique sequences. For each patient and control, public and private clones were evaluated within the 100 most prevalent clones. Clones were defined as Susac-specific if absent from the healthy and MS cohorts, from around 1,000 published viral clones and from other ImmuneACCESS disease sequences. The public sequencing data were trimmed at Q25 with fastp and processed into clonotypes with MiXCR by TCRdb, which kept only in-frame beta chains. Rows with one shared CDR3 protein collapse into an entry with the most common genes and DNA. In this record, the V and J calls reflect TCRdb's handling and not the investigators' own analysis. A total of approximately 100,000 distinct CDR3 sequences appear in this sample, roughly 91% of them only once. Around 0.14% of the sample is taken by the ten largest.

V and J lose 3 bases and 0 bases, and a span of 9 bases separates them. CDR3 length: 15 amino acids, cysteine to phenylalanine. This entry keeps only the CDR3 DNA: 45 bases, framed from base 1. The sequence links TRBV12-3 or TRBV12-4 to TRBJ1-5; the D gene is perhaps TRBD1, on 5 matching bases. This clonotype was obtained from a human donor in good health. The sample consisted of CD4+ T cells from PBMCs. The DNA sequence is as follows: TGTGCCAGCAGTTTCGGGGGAAATAGCAATCAGCCCCAGCATTTT. It specifies CASSFGGNSNQPQHF.